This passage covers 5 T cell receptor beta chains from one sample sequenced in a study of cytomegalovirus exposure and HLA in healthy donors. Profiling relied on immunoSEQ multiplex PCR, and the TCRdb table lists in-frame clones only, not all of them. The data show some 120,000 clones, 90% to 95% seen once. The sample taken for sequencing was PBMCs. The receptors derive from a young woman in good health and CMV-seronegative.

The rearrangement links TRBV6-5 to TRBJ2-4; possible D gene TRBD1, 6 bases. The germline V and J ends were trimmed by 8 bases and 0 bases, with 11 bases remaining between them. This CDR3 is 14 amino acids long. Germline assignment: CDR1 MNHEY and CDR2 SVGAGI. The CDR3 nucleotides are TGTGCCAGCTCCGAGGGGGTAGCCAAAAACATTCAGTACTTC. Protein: CASSEGVAKNIQYF.

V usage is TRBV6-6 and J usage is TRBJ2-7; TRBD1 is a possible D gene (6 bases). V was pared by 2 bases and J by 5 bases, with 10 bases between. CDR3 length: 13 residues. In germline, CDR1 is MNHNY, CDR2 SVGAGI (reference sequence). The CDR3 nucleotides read TGTGCCAGCAGTTACAATAAGGGGGACGAGCAGTACTTC. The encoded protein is CASSYNKGDEQYF.

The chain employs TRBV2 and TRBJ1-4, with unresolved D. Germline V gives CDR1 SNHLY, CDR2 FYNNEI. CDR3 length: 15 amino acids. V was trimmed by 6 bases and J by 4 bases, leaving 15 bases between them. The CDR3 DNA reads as TGTGCCAGCAGCCTTAACCCGGTACTTAATGAAAAACTGTTTTTT. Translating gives CASSLNPVLNEKLFF.

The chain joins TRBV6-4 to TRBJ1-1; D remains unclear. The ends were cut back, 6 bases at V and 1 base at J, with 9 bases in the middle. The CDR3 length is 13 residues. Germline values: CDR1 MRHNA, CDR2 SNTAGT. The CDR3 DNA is TGTGCCAGCAGCGAACACCCGAACACTGAAGCTTTCTTT. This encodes CASSEHPNTEAFF.

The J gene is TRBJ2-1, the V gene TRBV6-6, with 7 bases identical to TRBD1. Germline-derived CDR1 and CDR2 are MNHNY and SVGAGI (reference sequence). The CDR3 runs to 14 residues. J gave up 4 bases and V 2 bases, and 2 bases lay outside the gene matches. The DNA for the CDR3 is TGTGCCAGCAGTTACGGGGGACAGTACAATGAGCAGTTCTTC. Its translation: CASSYGGQYNEQFF.